A selection of T cell receptor beta chains follows, all from one sample in a study of blood T cells in healthy people across ages. Using its own MiXCR run on the 5' RACE reads, TCRdb lists one record per CDR3 protein. Here the sample spans over 600,000 distinct CDR3 sequences, roughly 46% being singletons. Sequencing used blood. The source of these receptors is an older man in good health. Each CDR3 is given with its conserved first and last residue. D genes are given only for firm matches. A row's size may be missing; if present it is once, few, many or a size class.

J gene: TRBJ1-2
D gene: .
V gene: TRBV12-3/TRBV12-4
clone size: .
CDR3 protein: CASTKGPRGDGYTF
CDR3 DNA: TGTGCCAGCACCAAAGGGCCCAGGGGAGATGGCTACACCTTC

J gene: TRBJ2-3
D gene: .
V gene: TRBV7-8
clone size: few
CDR3 protein: CASSFFRADTQYF
CDR3 DNA: TGTGCCAGCAGCTTCTTTAGGGCAGATACGCAGTATTTT

J gene: TRBJ2-5
D gene: .
V gene: TRBV6-6
clone size: many
CDR3 protein: CASSGGEETQYF
CDR3 DNA: TGTGCCAGCTCAGGGGGGGAAGAGACCCAGTACTTC

J gene: TRBJ2-1
D gene: TRBD2
V gene: TRBV24-1
clone size: few
CDR3 protein: CATSDLGLAGGYNEQFF
CDR3 DNA: TGTGCCACCAGTGACCTCGGACTAGCGGGAGGGTACAATGAGCAGTTCTTC

J gene: TRBJ1-4
D gene: TRBD1
V gene: TRBV9
clone size: .
CDR3 protein: CASSGNRGLREKLFF
CDR3 DNA: TGTGCCAGCAGCGGAAACAGGGGCCTACGTGAAAAACTGTTTTTT

J gene: TRBJ1-2
D gene: .
V gene: TRBV15
clone size: once
CDR3 protein: CATSRELTGRGYTF
CDR3 DNA: TGTGCCACCAGCAGAGAGCTTACGGGTCGGGGCTACACCTTC

J gene: TRBJ2-7
D gene: .
V gene: TRBV7-8
clone size: .
CDR3 protein: CASSLWGARDEQYF
CDR3 DNA: TGTGCCAGCAGCTTGTGGGGGGCACGGGACGAGCAGTACTTC

J gene: TRBJ2-5
D gene: .
V gene: TRBV7-2
clone size: few
CDR3 protein: CASSPTPFGGNEQYF
CDR3 DNA: TGTGCCAGCAGCCCCACCCCTTTCGGTGGCAATGAGCAGTACTTC

J gene: TRBJ2-1
D gene: TRBD2
V gene: TRBV11-2
clone size: .
CDR3 protein: CASSPGLGYNEQFF
CDR3 DNA: TGTGCCAGCAGCCCGGGACTAGGTTACAATGAGCAGTTCTTC

J gene: TRBJ1-4
D gene: TRBD1
V gene: TRBV2
clone size: .
CDR3 protein: CASPGTGGNEKLFF
CDR3 DNA: TGTGCCAGCCCCGGGACAGGGGGTAATGAAAAACTGTTTTTT

J gene: TRBJ1-1
D gene: TRBD1
V gene: TRBV11-2
clone size: few
CDR3 protein: CASSYRTGTNTEAFF
CDR3 DNA: TGTGCCAGCAGCTACCGGACAGGGACGAACACTGAAGCTTTCTTT

J gene: TRBJ2-7
D gene: .
V gene: TRBV7-2
clone size: few
CDR3 protein: CASSVGGNGEQYF
CDR3 DNA: TGTGCCAGCAGCGTAGGGGGGAATGGCGAGCAGTACTTC

J gene: TRBJ1-2
D gene: TRBD1
V gene: TRBV29-1
clone size: .
CDR3 protein: CSVTSRGDRTPYGYTF
CDR3 DNA: TGCAGCGTTACTTCCCGTGGGGACAGAACCCCTTATGGCTACACCTTC

J gene: TRBJ2-6
D gene: .
V gene: TRBV20-1
clone size: .
CDR3 protein: CSALRSGDSGANVLTF
CDR3 DNA: TGCAGTGCCTTACGGTCAGGGGACTCTGGGGCCAACGTCCTGACTTTC

J gene: TRBJ2-1
D gene: TRBD2
V gene: TRBV2
clone size: .
CDR3 protein: CASRQQGLANNEQFF
CDR3 DNA: TGTGCCAGCAGGCAGCAGGGACTAGCCAACAATGAGCAGTTCTTC

J gene: TRBJ1-1
D gene: .
V gene: TRBV20-1
clone size: once
CDR3 protein: CSARGWQGAEAFF
CDR3 DNA: TGCAGTGCTAGAGGGTGGCAGGGCGCTGAAGCTTTCTTT

J gene: TRBJ2-4
D gene: .
V gene: TRBV2
clone size: .
CDR3 protein: CASSEQVGAYNEQYF
CDR3 DNA: TGTGCCAGCAGTGAACAAGTGGGCGCCTACAATGAGCAGTACTTC

J gene: TRBJ2-5
D gene: .
V gene: TRBV24-1
clone size: .
CDR3 protein: CATSATGQGGNNEQYF
CDR3 DNA: TGTGCCACCAGTGCTACCGGGCAGGGGGGGAACAATGAGCAGTACTTC

J gene: TRBJ1-1
D gene: .
V gene: TRBV7-3
clone size: .
CDR3 protein: CASSLAGSRTEAFF
CDR3 DNA: TGTGCCAGCAGCTTAGCAGGGTCGAGGACTGAAGCTTTCTTT

J gene: TRBJ1-2
D gene: .
V gene: TRBV18
clone size: .
CDR3 protein: CASSPPYGTLGENYGYTF
CDR3 DNA: TGTGCCAGCTCACCTCCCTACGGGACACTTGGGGAGAACTATGGCTACACCTTC

J gene: TRBJ2-3
D gene: .
V gene: TRBV5-1
clone size: many
CDR3 protein: CASTRLGPTDTQYF
CDR3 DNA: TGCGCCAGCACTAGGCTGGGGCCCACAGATACGCAGTATTTT

J gene: TRBJ2-1
D gene: TRBD2
V gene: TRBV6-1
clone size: .
CDR3 protein: CASSMEGGSRAYNEQFF
CDR3 DNA: TGTGCCAGCAGTATGGAGGGCGGGAGTAGGGCCTACAATGAGCAGTTCTTC

J gene: TRBJ2-2
D gene: TRBD2
V gene: TRBV6-1
clone size: .
CDR3 protein: CASSPGLARPGELFF
CDR3 DNA: TGTGCCAGCAGCCCGGGACTAGCGAGGCCCGGGGAGCTGTTTTTT

J gene: TRBJ2-3
D gene: .
V gene: TRBV27
clone size: .
CDR3 protein: CASRARLASTDTQYF
CDR3 DNA: TGTGCCAGCAGGGCCCGGCTAGCAAGCACAGATACGCAGTATTTT

J gene: TRBJ2-7
D gene: TRBD1
V gene: TRBV7-2
clone size: few
CDR3 protein: CASKLVRDRGYEQYF
CDR3 DNA: TGTGCCAGCAAGTTAGTCCGGGACAGGGGCTACGAGCAGTACTTC

J gene: TRBJ2-7
D gene: .
V gene: TRBV30
clone size: .
CDR3 protein: CAWSAGGQYYEQYF
CDR3 DNA: TGTGCCTGGAGTGCGGGCGGACAGTACTACGAGCAGTACTTC

J gene: TRBJ2-1
D gene: .
V gene: TRBV20-1
clone size: few
CDR3 protein: CSAGVEPFF
CDR3 DNA: TGCAGTGCAGGGGTCGAACCGTTCTTC

J gene: TRBJ2-1
D gene: .
V gene: TRBV28
clone size: .
CDR3 protein: CASTPLAISTNEQFF
CDR3 DNA: TGTGCCAGCACACCCCTAGCGATTTCCACCAATGAGCAGTTCTTC

J gene: TRBJ2-3
D gene: TRBD2
V gene: TRBV9
clone size: .
CDR3 protein: CASSAGLAVTDTQYF
CDR3 DNA: TGTGCCAGCAGCGCGGGACTAGCGGTTACAGATACGCAGTATTTT